This TCR beta chain emerged from a study of blood T cell repertoires in COVID-19. Assay used: immunoSEQ multiplex PCR; TCRdb lists only in-frame clones, some missing. The sample holds 60,000 to 75,000 clones, nearly 90% seen once. V shed 6 bases and J 2 bases; nucleotides not matched to a gene: 5. Germline-derived CDR1 and CDR2 are SGHTA and FQGNSA. The CDR3 has 14 residues. The TCR sequence derives from a woman aged 50 to 60 with COVID-19, enrolled during active disease. J is TRBJ2-7 and V is TRBV7-2; 9 positions match TRBD2. The sample consisted of peripheral blood. For the CDR3, the DNA is TGTGCCAGCAGTAGCGGGAGTGTTCCCTACGAGCAGTACTTC. Its translation: CASSSGSVPYEQYF.